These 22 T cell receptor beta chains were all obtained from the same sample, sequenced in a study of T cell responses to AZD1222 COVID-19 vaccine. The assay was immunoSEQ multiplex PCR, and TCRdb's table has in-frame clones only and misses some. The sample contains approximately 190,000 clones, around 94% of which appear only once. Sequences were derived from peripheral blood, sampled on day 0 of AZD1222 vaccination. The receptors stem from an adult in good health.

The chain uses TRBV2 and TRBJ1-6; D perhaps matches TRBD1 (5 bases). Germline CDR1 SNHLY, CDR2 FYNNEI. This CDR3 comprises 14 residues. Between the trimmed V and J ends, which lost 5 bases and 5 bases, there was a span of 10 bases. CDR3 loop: CASSQGLDNSPLHF. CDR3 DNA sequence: TGTGCCAGCAGTCAGGGTTTGGATAATTCACCCCTCCACTTT.

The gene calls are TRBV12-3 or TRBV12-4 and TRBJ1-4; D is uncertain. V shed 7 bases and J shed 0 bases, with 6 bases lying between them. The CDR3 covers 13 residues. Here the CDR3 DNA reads TGTGCCAGCACGGCACCAACTAATGAAAAACTGTTTTTT. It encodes CASTAPTNEKLFF.

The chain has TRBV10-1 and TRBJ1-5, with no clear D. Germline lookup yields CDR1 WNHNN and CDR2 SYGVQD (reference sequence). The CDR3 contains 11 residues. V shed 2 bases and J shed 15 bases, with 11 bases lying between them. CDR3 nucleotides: TGCGCCAGCAGTGAGAGAGGGTACGGGCATTTT. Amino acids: CASSERGYGHF.

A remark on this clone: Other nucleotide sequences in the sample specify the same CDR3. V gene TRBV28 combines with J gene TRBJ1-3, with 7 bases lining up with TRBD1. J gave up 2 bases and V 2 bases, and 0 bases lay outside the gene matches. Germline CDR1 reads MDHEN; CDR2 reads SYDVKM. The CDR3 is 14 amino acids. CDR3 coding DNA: TGTGCCAGCAGTTTAGACAGGGCTGGAAACACCATATATTTT. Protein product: CASSLDRAGNTIYF.

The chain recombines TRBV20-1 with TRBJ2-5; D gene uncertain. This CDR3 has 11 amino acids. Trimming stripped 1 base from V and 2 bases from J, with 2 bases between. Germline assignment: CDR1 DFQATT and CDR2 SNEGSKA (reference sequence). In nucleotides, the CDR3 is TGCAGTGCTAGAGGTCAAGAGACCCAGTACTTC. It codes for CSARGQETQYF.

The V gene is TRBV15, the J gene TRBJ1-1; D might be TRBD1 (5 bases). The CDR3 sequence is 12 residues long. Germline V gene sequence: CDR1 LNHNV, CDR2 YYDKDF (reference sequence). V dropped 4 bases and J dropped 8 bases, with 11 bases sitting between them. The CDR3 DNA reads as TGTGCCACCAGCATACCCTCAGGGGAAGCTTTCTTT. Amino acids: CATSIPSGEAFF.

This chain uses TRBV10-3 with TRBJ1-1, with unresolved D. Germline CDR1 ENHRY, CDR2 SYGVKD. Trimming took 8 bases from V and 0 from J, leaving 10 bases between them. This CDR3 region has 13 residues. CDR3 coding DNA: TGTGCCATCGAGGCCAGCTTGAACACTGAAGCTTTCTTT. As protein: CAIEASLNTEAFF.

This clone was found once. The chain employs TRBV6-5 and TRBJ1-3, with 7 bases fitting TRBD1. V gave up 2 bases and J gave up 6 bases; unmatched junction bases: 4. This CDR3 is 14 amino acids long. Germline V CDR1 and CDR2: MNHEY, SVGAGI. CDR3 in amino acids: CASSYQGGVNTIYF. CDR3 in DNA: TGTGCCAGCAGTTACCAGGGGGGTGTAAACACCATATATTTT.

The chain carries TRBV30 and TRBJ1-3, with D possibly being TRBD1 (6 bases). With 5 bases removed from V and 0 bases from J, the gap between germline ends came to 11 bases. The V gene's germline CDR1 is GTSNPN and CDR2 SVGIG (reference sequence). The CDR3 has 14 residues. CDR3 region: CAWATGNSGNTIYF. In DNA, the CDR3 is TGTGCCTGGGCTACAGGGAACTCTGGAAACACCATATATTTT.

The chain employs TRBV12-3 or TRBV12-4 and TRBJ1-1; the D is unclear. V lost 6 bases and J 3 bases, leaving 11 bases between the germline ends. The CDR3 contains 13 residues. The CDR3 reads CASSRIGDTEAFF. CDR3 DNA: TGTGCCAGCAGCAGGATCGGTGACACTGAAGCTTTCTTT.

The CDR3 DNA sequence: TGTGCCAGCAGTGAGGGACTCCCAAATCAGCCCCAGCATTTT. This gives the protein CASSEGLPNQPQHF. The chain recombines TRBV2 with TRBJ1-5; a weak D match, TRBD1 (5 bases). CDR1 and CDR2 (germline): SNHLY, FYNNEI. The length of the CDR3 is 14 residues. V was cut by 3 bases and J by 4 bases, with 10 bases left in between.

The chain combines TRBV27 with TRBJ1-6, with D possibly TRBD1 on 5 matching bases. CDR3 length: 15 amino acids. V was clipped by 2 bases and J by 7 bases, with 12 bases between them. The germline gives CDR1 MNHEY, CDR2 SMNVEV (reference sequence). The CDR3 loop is CASSLTGVGNSPLHF. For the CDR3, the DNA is TGTGCCAGCAGTTTAACGGGGGTAGGGAATTCACCCCTCCACTTT.

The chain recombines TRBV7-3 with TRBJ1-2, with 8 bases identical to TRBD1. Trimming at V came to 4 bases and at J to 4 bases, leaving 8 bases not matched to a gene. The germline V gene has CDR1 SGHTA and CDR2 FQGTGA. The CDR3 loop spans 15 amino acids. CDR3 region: CASSSGGQVAYGYTF. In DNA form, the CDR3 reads TGTGCCAGCAGCTCTGGGGGACAGGTTGCCTATGGCTACACCTTC.

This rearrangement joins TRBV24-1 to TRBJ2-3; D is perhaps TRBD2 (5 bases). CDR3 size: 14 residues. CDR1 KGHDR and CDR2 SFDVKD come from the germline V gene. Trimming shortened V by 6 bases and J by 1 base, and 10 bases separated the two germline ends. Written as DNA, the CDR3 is TGTGCCACCAGTCGAGGGAAGGGCACAGATACGCAGTATTTT. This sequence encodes CATSRGKGTDTQYF.

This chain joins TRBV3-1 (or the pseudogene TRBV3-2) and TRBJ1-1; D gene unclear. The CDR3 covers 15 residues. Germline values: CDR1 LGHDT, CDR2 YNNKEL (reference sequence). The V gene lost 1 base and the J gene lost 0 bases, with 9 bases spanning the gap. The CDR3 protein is CASSQASGMNTEAFF. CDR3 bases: TGTGCCAGCAGCCAAGCGTCGGGGATGAACACTGAAGCTTTCTTT.

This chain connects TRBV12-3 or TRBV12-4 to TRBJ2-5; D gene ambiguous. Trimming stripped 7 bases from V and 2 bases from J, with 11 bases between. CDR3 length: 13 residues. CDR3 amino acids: CASTPWGQETQYF. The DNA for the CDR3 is TGTGCCAGCACCCCATGGGGACAAGAGACCCAGTACTTC.

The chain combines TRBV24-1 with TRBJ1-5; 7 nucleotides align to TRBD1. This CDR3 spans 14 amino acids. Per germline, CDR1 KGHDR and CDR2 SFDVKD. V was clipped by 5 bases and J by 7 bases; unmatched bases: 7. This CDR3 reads CATSAEPRGQPQHF. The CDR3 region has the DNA TGTGCCACCAGTGCCGAACCCAGGGGGCAGCCCCAGCATTTT.

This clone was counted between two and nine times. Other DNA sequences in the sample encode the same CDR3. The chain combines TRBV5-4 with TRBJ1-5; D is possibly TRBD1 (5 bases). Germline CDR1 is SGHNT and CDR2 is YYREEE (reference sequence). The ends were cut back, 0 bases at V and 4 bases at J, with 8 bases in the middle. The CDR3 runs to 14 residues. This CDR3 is CASSLGGGNQPQHF. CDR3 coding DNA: TGTGCCAGCAGCTTGGGTGGGGGAAATCAGCCCCAGCATTTT.

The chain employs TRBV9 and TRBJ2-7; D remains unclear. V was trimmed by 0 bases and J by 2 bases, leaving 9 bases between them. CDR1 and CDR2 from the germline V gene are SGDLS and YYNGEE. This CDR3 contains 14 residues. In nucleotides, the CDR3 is TGTGCCAGCAGCGTAGGGCCGGAGACCTACGAGCAGTACTTC. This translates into CASSVGPETYEQYF.

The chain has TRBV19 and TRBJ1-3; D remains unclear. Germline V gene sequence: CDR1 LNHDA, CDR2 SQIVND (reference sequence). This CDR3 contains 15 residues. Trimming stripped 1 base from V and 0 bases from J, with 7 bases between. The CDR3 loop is CASSIAASSGNTIYF. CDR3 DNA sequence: TGTGCCAGTAGTATAGCAGCTTCCTCTGGAAACACCATATATTTT.

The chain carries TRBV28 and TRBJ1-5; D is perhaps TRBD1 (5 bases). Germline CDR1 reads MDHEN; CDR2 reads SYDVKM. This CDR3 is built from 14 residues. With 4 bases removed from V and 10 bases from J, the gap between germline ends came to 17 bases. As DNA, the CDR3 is TGTGCCAGCAGTTCAAGGGGACGGATCAGACCCCAGCATTTT. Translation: CASSSRGRIRPQHF.

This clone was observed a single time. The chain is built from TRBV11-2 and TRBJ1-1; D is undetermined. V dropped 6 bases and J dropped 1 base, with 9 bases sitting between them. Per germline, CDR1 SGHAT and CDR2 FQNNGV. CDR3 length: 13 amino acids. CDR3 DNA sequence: TGTGCCAGCAGTCGCGGCACGAACACTGAAGCTTTCTTT. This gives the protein CASSRGTNTEAFF.